This TCR beta chain was sequenced for a study of PD-1 blockade in classical Hodgkin lymphoma. This table comes from immunoSEQ multiplex PCR, and its TCRdb copy is limited to in-frame clones, with some not included. The table includes about 61,000 clones, nearly 90% detected once. Time point of the sample: cycle 4 day 1 (C4D1), after six to seven weeks of nivolumab. All trial patients relapsed after autologous stem cell transplantation. The germline gives CDR1 SEHNR, CDR2 FQNEAQ (reference sequence). Trimming removed 4 bases at V and 4 bases at J, with 3 bases between. The CDR3 is 11 residues long. This material consisted of peripheral blood mononuclear cells (PBMCs), taken before the fourth cycle of nivolumab. The sequence was obtained from a human donor with classical Hodgkin lymphoma. V is TRBV7-9 and J is TRBJ2-3, with D uncertain. CDR3: CASSYADTQYF. The CDR3 nucleotides are TGTGCCAGCAGCTACGCAGATACGCAGTATTTT.